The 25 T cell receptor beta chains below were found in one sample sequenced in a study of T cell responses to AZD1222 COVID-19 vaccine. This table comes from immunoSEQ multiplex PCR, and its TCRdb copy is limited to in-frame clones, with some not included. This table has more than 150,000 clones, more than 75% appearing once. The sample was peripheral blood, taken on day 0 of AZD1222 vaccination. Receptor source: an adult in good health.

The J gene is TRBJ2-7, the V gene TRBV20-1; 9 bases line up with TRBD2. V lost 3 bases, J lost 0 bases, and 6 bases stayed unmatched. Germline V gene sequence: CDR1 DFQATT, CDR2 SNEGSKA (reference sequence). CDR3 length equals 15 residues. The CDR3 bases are TGCAGTGCTAGTGAGAGCGGGGGGAGCTCCTACGAGCAGTACTTC. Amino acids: CSASESGGSSYEQYF.

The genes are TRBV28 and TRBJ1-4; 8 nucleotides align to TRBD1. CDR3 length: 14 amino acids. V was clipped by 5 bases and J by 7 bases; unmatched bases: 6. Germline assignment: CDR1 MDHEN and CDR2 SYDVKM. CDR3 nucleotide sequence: TGTGCCAGCAGTAACAGGGGGAGGGCTGAAAAACTGTTTTTT. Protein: CASSNRGRAEKLFF. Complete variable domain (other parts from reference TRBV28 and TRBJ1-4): DVKVTQSSRYLVKRTGEKVFLECVQDMDHENMFWYRQDPGLGLRLIYFSYDVKMKEKGDIPEGYSVSREKKERFSLILESASTNQTSMYLCASSNRGRAEKLFFGSGTQLSVL.

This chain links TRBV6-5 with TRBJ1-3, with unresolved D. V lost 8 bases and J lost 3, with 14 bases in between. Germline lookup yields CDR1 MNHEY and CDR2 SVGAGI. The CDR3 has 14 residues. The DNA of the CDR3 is TGTGCCAGCGGGAGAGGGTCGGGTGGAAACACCATATATTTT. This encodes CASGRGSGGNTIYF.

The CDR3 nucleotides are TGTGCCAGCAGCTTAGAGGGCAGGGGGCCAAATTCACCCCTCCACTTT. Amino acid sequence: CASSLEGRGPNSPLHF. V usage is TRBV13 and J usage is TRBJ1-6; 8 bases match TRBD1. The CDR3 extends over 16 amino acids. Unmatched junction bases numbered 6, after V lost 1 base and J lost 7 bases. Germline CDR1 PRHDT, CDR2 FYEKMQ (reference sequence).

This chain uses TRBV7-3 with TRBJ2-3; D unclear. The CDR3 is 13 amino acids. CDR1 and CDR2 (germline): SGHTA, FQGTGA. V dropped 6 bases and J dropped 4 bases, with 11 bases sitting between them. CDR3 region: CASSSGLSDTQYF. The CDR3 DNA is TGTGCCAGCAGTTCGGGTTTGTCAGATACGCAGTATTTT. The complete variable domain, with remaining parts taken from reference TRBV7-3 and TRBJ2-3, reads GAGVSQTPSNKVTEKGKYVELRCDPISGHTALYWYRQSLGQGPEFLIYFQGTGAADDSGLPNDRFFAVRPEGSVSTLKIQRTERGDSAVYLCASSSGLSDTQYFGPGTRLTVL.

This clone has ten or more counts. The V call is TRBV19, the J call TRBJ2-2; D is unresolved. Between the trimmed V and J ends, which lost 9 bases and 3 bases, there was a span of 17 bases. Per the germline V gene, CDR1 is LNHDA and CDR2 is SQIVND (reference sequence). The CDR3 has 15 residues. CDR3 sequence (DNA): TGTGCCAGCGGTTTTTTTGCTCCAGACACCGGGGAGCTGTTTTTT. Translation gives CASGFFAPDTGELFF.

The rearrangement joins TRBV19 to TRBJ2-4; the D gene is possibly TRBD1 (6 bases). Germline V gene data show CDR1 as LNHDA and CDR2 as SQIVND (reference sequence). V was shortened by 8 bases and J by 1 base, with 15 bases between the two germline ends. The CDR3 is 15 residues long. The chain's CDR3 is CASLKDGQAKNIQYF. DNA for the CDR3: TGTGCCAGTCTTAAAGACGGACAGGCCAAAAACATTCAGTACTTC.

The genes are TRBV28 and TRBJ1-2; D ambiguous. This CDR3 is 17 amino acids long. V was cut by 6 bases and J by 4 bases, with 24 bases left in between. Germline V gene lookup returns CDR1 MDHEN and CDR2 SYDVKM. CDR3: CASSPFEGVGQPYGYTF. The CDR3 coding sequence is TGTGCCAGCAGCCCCTTCGAGGGTGTCGGGCAGCCCTATGGCTACACCTTC.

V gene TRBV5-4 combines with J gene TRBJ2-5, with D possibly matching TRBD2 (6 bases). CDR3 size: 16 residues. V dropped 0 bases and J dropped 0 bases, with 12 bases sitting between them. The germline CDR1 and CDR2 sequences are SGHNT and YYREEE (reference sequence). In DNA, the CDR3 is TGTGCCAGCAGCTTGGGGGATCGGGGGTACCAAGAGACCCAGTACTTC. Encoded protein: CASSLGDRGYQETQYF. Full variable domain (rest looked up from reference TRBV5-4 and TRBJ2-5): ETGVTQSPTHLIKTRGQQVTLRCSSQSGHNTVSWYQQALGQGPQFIFQYYREEENGRGNFPPRFSGLQFPNYSSELNVNALELDDSALYLCASSLGDRGYQETQYFGPGTRLLVL.

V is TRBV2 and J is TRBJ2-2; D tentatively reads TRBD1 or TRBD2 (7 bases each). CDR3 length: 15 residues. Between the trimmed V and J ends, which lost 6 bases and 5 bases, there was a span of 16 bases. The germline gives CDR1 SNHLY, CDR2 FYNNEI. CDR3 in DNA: TGTGCCAGCAGCGCGACAGGGAGGGGTACCGGGGAGCTGTTTTTT. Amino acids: CASSATGRGTGELFF.

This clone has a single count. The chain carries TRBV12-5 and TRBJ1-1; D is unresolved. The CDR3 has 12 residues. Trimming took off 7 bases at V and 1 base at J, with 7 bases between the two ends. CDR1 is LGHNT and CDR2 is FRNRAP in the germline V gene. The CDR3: CASASGNTEAFF. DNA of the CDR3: TGTGCTAGTGCTTCGGGGAACACTGAAGCTTTCTTT.

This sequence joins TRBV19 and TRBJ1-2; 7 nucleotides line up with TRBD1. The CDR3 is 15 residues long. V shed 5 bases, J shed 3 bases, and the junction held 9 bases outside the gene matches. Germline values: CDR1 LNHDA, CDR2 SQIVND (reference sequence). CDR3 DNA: TGTGCCAGTAGTGGCGTGGCAGGGGGGTACTATGGCTACACCTTC. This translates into CASSGVAGGYYGYTF.

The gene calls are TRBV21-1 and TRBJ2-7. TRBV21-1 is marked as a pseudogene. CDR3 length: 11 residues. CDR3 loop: CASSTPHEQYF. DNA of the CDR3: TGTGCCAGCAGCACCCCCCACGAGCAGTACTTC.

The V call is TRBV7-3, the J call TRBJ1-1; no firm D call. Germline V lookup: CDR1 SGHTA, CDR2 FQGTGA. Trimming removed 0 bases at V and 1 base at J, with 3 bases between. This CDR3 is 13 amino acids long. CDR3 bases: TGTGCCAGCAGCTTAACGCGGAACACTGAAGCTTTCTTT. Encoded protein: CASSLTRNTEAFF.

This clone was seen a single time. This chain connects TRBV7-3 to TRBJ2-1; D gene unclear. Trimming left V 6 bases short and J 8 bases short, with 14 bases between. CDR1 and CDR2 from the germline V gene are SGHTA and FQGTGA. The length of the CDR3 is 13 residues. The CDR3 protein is CASSSSGIDEQFF. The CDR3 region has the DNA TGTGCCAGCAGTAGTAGTGGGATCGATGAGCAGTTCTTC.

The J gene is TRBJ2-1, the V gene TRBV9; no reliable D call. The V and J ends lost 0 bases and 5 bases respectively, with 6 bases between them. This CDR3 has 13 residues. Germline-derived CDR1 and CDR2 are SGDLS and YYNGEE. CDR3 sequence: CASSVVVDNEQFF. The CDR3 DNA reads TGTGCCAGCAGCGTAGTGGTTGACAATGAGCAGTTCTTC. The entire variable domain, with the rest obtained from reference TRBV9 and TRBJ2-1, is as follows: DSGVTQTPKHLITATGQRVTLRCSPRSGDLSVYWYQQSLDQGLQFLIQYYNGEERAKGNILERFSAQQFPDLHSELNLSSLELGDSALYFCASSVVVDNEQFFGPGTRLTVL.

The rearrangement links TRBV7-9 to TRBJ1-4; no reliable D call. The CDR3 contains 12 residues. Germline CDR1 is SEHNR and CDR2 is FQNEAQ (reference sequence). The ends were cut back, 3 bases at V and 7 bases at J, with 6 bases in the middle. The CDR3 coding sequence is TGTGCCAGCAGCTTTGTAGGTGAAAAACTGTTTTTT. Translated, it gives CASSFVGEKLFF.

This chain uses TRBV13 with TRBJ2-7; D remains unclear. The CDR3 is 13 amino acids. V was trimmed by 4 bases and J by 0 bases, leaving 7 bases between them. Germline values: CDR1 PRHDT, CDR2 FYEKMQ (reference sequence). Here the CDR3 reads CASSSESSYEQYF. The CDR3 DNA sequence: TGTGCCAGCAGCTCCGAAAGCTCCTACGAGCAGTACTTC.

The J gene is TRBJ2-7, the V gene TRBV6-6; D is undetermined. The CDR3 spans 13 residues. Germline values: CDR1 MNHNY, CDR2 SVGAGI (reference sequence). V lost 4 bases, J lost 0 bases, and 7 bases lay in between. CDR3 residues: CASSFGVSYEQYF. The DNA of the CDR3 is TGTGCCAGCAGTTTTGGGGTCTCCTACGAGCAGTACTTC.

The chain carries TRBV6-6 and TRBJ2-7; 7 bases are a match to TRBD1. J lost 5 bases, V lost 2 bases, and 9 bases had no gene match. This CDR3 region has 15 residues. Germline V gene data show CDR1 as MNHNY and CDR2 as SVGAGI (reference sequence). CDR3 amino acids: CASSYVARGPHEQYF. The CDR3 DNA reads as TGTGCCAGCAGTTACGTCGCTAGGGGGCCCCACGAGCAGTACTTC.

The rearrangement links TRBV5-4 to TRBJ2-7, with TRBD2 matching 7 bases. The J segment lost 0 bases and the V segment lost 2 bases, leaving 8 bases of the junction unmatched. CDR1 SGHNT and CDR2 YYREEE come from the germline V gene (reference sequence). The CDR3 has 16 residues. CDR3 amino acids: CASSFMGGRSSYEQYF. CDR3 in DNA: TGTGCCAGCAGCTTTATGGGGGGGAGGAGCTCCTACGAGCAGTACTTC.

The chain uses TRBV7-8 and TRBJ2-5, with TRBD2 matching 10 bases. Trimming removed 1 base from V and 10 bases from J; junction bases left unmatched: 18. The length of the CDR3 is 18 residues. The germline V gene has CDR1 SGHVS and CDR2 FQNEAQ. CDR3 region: CASSLVAVAGGPDASQYF. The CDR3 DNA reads TGTGCCAGCAGCTTAGTGGCGGTAGCGGGGGGCCCCGATGCAAGCCAGTACTTC.

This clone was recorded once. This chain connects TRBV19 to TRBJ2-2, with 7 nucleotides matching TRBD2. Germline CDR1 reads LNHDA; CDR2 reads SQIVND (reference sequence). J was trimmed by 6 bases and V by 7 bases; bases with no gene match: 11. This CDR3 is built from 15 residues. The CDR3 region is CASIVAGGGAGELFF. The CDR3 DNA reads TGTGCCAGTATCGTAGCGGGTGGTGGGGCCGGGGAGCTGTTTTTT.

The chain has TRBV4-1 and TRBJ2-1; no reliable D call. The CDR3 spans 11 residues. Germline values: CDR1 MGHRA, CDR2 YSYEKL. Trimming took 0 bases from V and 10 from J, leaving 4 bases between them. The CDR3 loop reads CASSQDTEQFF. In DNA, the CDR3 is TGCGCCAGCAGCCAAGATACGGAGCAGTTCTTC.

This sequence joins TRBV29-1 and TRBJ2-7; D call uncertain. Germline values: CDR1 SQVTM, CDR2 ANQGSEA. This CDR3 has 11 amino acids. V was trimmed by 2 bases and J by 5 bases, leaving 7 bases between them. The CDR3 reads CSVEFAHEQYF. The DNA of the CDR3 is TGCAGCGTTGAATTTGCCCACGAGCAGTACTTC.